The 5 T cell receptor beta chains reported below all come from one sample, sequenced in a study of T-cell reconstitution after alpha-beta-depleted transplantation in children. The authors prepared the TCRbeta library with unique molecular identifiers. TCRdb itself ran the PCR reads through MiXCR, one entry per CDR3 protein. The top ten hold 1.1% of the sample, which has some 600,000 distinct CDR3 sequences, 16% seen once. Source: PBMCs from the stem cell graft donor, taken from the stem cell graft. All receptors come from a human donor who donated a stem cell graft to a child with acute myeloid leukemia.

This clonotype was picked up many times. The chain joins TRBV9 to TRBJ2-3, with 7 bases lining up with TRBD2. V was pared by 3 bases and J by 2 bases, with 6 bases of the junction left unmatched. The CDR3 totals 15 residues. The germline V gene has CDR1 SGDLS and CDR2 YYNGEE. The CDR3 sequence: CASSAGGANTDTQYF. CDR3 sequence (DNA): TGTGCCAGCAGCGCGGGGGGAGCTAACACAGATACGCAGTATTTT.

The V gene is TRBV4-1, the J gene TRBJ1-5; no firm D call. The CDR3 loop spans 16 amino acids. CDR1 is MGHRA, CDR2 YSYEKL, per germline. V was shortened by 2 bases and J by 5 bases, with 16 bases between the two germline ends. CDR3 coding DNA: TGCGCCAGCAGCCAACGGACGGCCGAGCATTATCAGCCCCAGCATTTT. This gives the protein CASSQRTAEHYQPQHF.

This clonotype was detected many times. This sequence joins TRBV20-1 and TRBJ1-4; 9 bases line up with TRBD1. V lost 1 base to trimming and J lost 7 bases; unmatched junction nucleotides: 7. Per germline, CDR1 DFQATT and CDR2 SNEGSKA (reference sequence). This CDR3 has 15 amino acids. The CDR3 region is CSARGQQGAGEKLFF. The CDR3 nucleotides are TGCAGTGCTAGAGGGCAACAGGGGGCAGGTGAAAAACTGTTTTTT.

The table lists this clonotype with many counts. CDR3 in DNA: TGCAGTGCTAGTTTTGGTGAGCGGGGGCCTCCAGAGACCCAGTACTTC. Translation: CSASFGERGPPETQYF. The rearrangement links TRBV20-1 to TRBJ2-5, with 8 nucleotides matching TRBD2. CDR1 and CDR2 (germline): DFQATT, SNEGSKA (reference sequence). V dropped 3 bases and J dropped 4; count of bases not matched to a gene: 13. The CDR3 has 16 amino acids.

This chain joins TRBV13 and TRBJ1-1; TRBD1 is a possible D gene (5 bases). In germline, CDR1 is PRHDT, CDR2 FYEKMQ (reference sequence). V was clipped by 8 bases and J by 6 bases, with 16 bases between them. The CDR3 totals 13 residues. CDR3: CASRLSGFPEAFF. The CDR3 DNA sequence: TGTGCCAGCCGCCTCTCAGGGTTCCCTGAAGCTTTCTTT.